This note documents a single T cell receptor beta chain sequence. This sample stems from a study of OX40 agonist ivuxolimab in advanced cancers. In the study overall: It was permissible to have had prior anti-PD-1, anti-PD-L1 or anti-CTLA-4 therapy, and approximately 38% had some.

Germline trimming cut 10 bases from V and 9 bases from J; bases unmatched to any gene: 18. Germline CDR1 reads LNHDA; CDR2 reads SQIVND (reference sequence). The CDR3 length is 15 residues. Profiled with immunoSEQ multiplex PCR; TCRdb holds only in-frame clones, not every one. This table has fewer than 20,000 clones, 70% to 80% appearing once. The gene calls are TRBV19 and TRBJ1-5; 7 bases map to TRBD1. The material sequenced was CD4+ or CD8+ T cells sorted from blood, taken in a trial of the OX40 agonist ivuxolimab. The receptor comes from an adult with an advanced solid tumor such as melanoma, head and neck, liver or kidney cancer. Here the CDR3 reads CATRTGSMGGGPQHF. The CDR3 nucleotides read TGTGCCACTCGGACAGGATCGATGGGAGGTGGGCCCCAGCATTTT.